This T cell receptor (beta chain) was obtained from a study of blood T cell repertoires in COVID-19. Libraries were prepared by immunoSEQ multiplex PCR; TCRdb keeps only in-frame clonotypes and omits some of them. The repertoire consists of 75,000 to 100,000 clones, with roughly 89% occurring once and the leading ten covering almost 5.5%. The germline V gene encodes CDR1 MGHDK and CDR2 SYGVNS. The ends were cut back, 10 bases at V and 5 bases at J, with 24 bases in the middle. The CDR3 sequence is 16 residues long. The TCR originated in a man in his sixties with acute or convalescent COVID-19. The chain recombines TRBV25-1 with TRBJ1-5, with D possibly TRBD1 on 5 matching bases. Material: peripheral blood. The CDR3 region is CATRQGSGECDQPQHF. Written as DNA, the CDR3 is TGTGCCACCCGTCAGGGATCTGGGGAATGCGATCAGCCCCAGCATTTT.